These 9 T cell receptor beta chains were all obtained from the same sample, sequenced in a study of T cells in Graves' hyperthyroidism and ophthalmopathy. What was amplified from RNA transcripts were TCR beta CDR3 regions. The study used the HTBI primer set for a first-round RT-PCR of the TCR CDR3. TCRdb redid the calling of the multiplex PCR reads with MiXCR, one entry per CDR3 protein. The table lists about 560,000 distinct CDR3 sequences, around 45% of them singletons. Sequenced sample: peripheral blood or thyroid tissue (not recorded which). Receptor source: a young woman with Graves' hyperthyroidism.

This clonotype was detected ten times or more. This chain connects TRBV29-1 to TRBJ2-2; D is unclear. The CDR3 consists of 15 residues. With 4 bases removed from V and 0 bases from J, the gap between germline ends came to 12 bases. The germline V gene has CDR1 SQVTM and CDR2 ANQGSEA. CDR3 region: CSVAGYTSNTGELFF. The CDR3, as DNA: TGCAGCGTTGCCGGCTACACTTCGAACACCGGGGAGCTGTTTTTT.

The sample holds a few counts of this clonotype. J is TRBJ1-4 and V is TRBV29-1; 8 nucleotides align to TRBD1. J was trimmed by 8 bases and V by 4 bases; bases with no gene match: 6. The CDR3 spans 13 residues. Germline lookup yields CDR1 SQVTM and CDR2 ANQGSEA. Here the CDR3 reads CSVGPRTGEKLFF. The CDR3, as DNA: TGCAGCGTTGGTCCCCGGACAGGGGAAAAACTGTTTTTT. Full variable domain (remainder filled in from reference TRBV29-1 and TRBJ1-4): SAVISQKPSRDICQRGTSLTIQCQVDSQVTMMFWYRQQPGQSLTLIATANQGSEATYESGFVIDKFPISRPNLTFSTLTVSNMSPEDSSIYLCSVGPRTGEKLFFGSGTQLSVL.

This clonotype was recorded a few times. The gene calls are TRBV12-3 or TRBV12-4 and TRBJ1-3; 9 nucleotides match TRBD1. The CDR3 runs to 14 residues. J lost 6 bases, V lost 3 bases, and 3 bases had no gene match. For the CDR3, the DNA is TGTGCCAGCAGTTTCGGGACAGGGCAAAACACCATATATTTT. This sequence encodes CASSFGTGQNTIYF.

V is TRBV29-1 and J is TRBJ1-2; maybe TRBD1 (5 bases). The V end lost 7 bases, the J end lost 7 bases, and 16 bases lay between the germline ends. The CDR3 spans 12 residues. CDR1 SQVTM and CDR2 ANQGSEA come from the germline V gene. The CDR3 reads CSAWTNSGGYTF. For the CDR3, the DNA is TGCAGCGCTTGGACAAACTCGGGTGGCTACACCTTC. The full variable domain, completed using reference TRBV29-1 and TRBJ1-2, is SAVISQKPSRDICQRGTSLTIQCQVDSQVTMMFWYRQQPGQSLTLIATANQGSEATYESGFVIDKFPISRPNLTFSTLTVSNMSPEDSSIYLCSAWTNSGGYTFGSGTRLTVV.

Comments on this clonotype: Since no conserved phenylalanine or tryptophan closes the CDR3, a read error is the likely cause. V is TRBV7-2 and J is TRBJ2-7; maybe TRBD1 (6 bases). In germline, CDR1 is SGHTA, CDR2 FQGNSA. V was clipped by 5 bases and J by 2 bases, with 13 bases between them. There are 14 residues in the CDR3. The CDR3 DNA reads TGTGCCAGCAGCCCGCAGGGGCGAACCTACGAGCAGTACCTC. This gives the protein CASSPQGRTYEQYL.

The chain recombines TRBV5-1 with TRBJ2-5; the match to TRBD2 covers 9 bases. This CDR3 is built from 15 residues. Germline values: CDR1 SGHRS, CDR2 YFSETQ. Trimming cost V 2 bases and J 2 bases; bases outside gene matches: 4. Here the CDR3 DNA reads TGCGCCAGCAGCTTCTTAGCGGGAGTACAAGAGACCCAGTACTTC. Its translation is CASSFLAGVQETQYF.

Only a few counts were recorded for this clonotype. CDR3 residues: CATKTSSNYGYTF. For the CDR3, the DNA is TGTGCCACTAAGACAAGCAGTAACTATGGCTACACCTTC. The V call is TRBV15, the J call TRBJ1-2; no firm D call. The CDR3 consists of 13 residues. The germline CDR1 and CDR2 sequences are LNHNV and YYDKDF (reference sequence). The V end lost 9 bases, the J end lost 1 base, and 12 bases lay between the germline ends.

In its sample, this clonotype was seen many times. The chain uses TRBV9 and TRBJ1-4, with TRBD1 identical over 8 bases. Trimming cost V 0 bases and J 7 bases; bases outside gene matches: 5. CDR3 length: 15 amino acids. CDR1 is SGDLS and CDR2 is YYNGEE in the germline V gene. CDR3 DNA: TGTGCCAGCAGCGTAGTCGGGCAGGGGGCTGAAAAACTGTTTTTT. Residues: CASSVVGQGAEKLFF.

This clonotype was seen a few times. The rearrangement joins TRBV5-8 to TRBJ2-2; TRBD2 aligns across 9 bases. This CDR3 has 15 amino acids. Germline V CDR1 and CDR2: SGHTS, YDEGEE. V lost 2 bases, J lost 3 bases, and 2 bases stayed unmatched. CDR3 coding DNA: TGTGCCAGCAGCTTCCGCGGGAGGGACACCGGGGAGCTGTTTTTT. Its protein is CASSFRGRDTGELFF.